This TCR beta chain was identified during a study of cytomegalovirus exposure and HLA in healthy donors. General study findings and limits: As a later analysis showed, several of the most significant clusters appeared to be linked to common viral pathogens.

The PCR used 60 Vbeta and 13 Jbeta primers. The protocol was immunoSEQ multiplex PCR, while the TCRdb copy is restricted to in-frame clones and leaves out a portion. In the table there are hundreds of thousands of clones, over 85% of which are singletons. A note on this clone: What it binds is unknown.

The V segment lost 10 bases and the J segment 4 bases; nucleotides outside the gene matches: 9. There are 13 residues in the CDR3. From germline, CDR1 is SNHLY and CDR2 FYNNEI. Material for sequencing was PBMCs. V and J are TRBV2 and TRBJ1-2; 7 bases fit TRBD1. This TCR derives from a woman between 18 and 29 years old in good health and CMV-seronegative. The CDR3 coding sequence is TGTGCCACTCGGGACAGTAAGGCCTATGGCTACACCTTC. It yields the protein CATRDSKAYGYTF. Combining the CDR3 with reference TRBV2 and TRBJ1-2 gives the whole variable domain EPEVTQTPSHQVTQMGQEVILRCVPISNHLYFYWYRQILGQKVEFLVSFYNNEISEKSEIFDDQFSVERPDGSNFTLKIRSTKLEDSAMYFCATRDSKAYGYTFGSGTRLTVV.